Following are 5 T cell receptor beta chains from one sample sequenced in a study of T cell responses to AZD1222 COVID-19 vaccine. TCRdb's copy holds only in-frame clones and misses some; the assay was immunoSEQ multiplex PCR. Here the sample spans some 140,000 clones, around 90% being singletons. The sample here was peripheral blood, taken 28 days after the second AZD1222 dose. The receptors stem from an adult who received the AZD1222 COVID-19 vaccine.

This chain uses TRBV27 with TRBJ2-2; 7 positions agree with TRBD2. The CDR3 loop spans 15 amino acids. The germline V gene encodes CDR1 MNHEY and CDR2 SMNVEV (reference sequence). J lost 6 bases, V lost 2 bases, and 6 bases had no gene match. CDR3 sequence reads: CASSLLGGSAGELFF. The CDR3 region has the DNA TGTGCCAGCAGTTTACTAGGCGGGAGTGCCGGGGAGCTGTTTTTT.

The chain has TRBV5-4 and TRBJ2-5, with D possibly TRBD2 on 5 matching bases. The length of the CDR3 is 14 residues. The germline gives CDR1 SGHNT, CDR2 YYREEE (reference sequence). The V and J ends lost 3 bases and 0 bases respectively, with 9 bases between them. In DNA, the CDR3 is TGTGCCAGCAGCTCGGGGTCCAACCAAGAGACCCAGTACTTC. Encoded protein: CASSSGSNQETQYF.

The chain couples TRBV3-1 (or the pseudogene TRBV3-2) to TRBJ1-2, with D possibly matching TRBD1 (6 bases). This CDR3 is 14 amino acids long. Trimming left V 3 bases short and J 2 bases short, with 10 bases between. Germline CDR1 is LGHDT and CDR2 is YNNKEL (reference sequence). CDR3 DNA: TGTGCCAGCAGCCAGGGTCAGGGGAACTATGGCTACACCTTC. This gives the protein CASSQGQGNYGYTF.

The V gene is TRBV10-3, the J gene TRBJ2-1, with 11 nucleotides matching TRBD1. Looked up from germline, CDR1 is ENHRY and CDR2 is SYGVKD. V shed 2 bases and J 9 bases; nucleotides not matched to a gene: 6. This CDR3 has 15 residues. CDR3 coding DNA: TGTGCCATCAGTGAGAAGGGACAGGGGGTTGGTGAGCAGTTCTTC. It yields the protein CAISEKGQGVGEQFF.

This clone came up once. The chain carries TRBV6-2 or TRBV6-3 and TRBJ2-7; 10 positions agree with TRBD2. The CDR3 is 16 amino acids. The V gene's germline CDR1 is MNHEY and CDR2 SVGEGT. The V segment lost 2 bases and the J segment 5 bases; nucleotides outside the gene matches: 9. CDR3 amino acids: CASSYNERGGPHEQYF. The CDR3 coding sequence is TGTGCCAGCAGTTACAACGAGCGGGGGGGCCCCCACGAGCAGTACTTC.